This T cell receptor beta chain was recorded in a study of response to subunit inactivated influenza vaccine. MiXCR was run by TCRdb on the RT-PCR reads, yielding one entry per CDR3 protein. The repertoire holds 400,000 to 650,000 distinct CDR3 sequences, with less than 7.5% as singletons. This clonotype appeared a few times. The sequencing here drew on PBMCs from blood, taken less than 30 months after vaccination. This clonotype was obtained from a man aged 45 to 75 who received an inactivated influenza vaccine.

CDR3 loop: CSAGTGGTGELFF. CDR3 in DNA: TGCAGCGCTGGGACGGGAGGGACCGGGGAGCTGTTTTTT. This rearrangement joins TRBV29-1 to TRBJ2-2; 8 nucleotides align to TRBD2. CDR1 is SQVTM and CDR2 is ANQGSEA in the germline V gene. The CDR3 extends over 13 amino acids. J was trimmed by 5 bases and V by 7 bases; bases with no gene match: 6.